This TCR beta chain was retrieved from a study of T cells in Graves' hyperthyroidism and ophthalmopathy. Study observations and caveats: It was a median approximately 6 months before onset that the model predicted ophthalmopathy.

Between the trimmed V and J ends, which lost 0 bases and 3 bases, there was a span of 13 bases. CDR1 is SQVTM and CDR2 is ANQGSEA in the germline V gene. The CDR3 consists of 15 residues. Researchers amplified the TCR beta CDR3 regions from RNA transcripts. First-round RT-PCR targeting the TCR CDR3 was performed with the HTBI primer set. TCRdb fed the multiplex PCR reads into MiXCR, producing one record per CDR3 protein. The sample lists about 500,000 distinct CDR3 sequences; over 15% were seen once. In the case of this clonotype: The antigen is unknown.

The sample taken for sequencing was blood. The J gene is TRBJ2-3, the V gene TRBV29-1, with TRBD2 as a possible D gene (7 bases). The clonotype was recovered from a woman under 30 with Graves' ophthalmopathy. The CDR3 sequence is CSVEEGRGGTDTQYF. In DNA form, the CDR3 reads TGCAGCGTTGAAGAAGGCAGGGGAGGGACAGATACGCAGTATTTT.